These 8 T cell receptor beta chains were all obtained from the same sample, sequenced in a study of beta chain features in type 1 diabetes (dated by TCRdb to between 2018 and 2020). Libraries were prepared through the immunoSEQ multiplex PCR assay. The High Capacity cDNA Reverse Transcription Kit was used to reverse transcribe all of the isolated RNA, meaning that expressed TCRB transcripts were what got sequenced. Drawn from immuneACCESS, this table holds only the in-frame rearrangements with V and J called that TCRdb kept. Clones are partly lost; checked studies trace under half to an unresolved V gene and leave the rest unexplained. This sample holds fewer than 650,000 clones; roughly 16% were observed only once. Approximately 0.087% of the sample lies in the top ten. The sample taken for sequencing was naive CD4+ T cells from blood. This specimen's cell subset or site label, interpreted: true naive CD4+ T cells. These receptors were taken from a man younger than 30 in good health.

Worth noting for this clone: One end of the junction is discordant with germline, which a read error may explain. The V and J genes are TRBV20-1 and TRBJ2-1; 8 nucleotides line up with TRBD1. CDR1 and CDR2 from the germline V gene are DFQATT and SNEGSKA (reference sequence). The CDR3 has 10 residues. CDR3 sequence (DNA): TGCAGTCTTGCCGACCGGGACAGGCTCTTC. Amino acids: CSLADRDRLF.

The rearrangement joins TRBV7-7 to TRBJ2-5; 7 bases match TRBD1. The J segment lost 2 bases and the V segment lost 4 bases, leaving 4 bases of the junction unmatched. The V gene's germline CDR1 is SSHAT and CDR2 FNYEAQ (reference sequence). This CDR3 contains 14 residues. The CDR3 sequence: CASSWGQHQETQYF. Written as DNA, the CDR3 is TGTGCCAGCAGCTGGGGACAGCATCAAGAGACCCAGTACTTC.

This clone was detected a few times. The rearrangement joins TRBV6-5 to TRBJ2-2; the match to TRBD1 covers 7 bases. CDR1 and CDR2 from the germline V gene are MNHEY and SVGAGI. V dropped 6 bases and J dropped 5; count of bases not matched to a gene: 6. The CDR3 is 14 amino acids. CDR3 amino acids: CASRSTTGTGELFF. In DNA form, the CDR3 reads TGTGCCAGCAGATCCACGACAGGGACCGGGGAGCTGTTTTTT.

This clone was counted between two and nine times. The DNA for the CDR3 is TGCGCCAGCAGCTTCCCTGGGTCCGAGCAGTACTTC. Translating gives CASSFPGSEQYF. The chain employs TRBV5-1 and TRBJ2-7; D ambiguous. The CDR3 loop spans 12 amino acids. From germline, CDR1 is SGHRS and CDR2 YFSETQ. V lost 2 bases and J lost 6, with 9 bases in between.

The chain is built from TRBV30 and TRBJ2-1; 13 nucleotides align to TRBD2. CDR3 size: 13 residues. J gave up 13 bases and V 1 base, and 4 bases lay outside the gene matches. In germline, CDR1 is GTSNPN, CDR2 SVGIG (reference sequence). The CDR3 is CAWSGLAGGLQFF. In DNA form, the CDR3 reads TGTGCCTGGAGTGGACTAGCGGGGGGCCTTCAGTTCTTC.

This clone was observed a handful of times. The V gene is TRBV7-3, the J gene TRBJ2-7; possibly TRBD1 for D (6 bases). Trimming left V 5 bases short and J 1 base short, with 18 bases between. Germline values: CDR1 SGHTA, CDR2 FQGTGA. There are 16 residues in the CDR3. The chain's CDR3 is CASSPLGRGLSYEQYF. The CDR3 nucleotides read TGTGCCAGCAGCCCCCTGGGCAGGGGCCTTTCCTACGAGCAGTACTTC.

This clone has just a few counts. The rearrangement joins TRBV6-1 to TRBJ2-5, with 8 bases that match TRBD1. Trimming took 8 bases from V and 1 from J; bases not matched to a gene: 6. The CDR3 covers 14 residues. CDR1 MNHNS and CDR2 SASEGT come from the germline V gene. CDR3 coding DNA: TGTGCCAGCCCGACAGGGGCGAGCCAAGAGACCCAGTACTTC. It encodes CASPTGASQETQYF.

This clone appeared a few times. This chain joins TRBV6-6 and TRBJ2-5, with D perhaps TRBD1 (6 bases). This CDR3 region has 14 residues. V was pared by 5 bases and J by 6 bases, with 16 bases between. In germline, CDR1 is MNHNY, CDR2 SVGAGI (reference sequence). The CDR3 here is CASSRNEQGKTQYF. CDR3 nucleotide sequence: TGTGCCAGCAGTAGAAATGAGCAGGGGAAGACCCAGTACTTC.